This TCR beta chain was found in a study of blood T cell repertoires in COVID-19. Study at large: Sources were T cells, B-cell-depleted T cells, or PBMCs; the material itself was cDNA or gDNA.

As handled by the study authors: Amplification from reference gene primers served as the basis for estimated nucleated cell counts. TCRdb keeps only in-frame clones here, not all; method: immunoSEQ multiplex PCR. That table supplies the V and J calls and clone size; D and trimming were determined from the DNA. The repertoire holds around 250,000 clones, 86% seen once, with around a sixth in the top ten. Recovered status applied to Cohort 3 donors who had two consecutive negative PCRs. It also applied to those with clearance or with symptom resolution. CDR1 is SGHAT, CDR2 FQNNGV, per germline. The V end lost 2 bases, the J end lost 7 bases, and 17 bases lay between the germline ends. The CDR3 runs 16 residues.

Sequenced: PBMCs or T cells enriched from blood (not recorded which). This sequence originates from a man younger than 35 who had recovered from COVID-19. The chain has TRBV11-2 and TRBJ1-4; TRBD1 might be the D (5 bases). The DNA of the CDR3 is TGTGCCAGCAGCTTAAGTCCAGGGATCATAATTGAAAAACTGTTTTTT. This encodes CASSLSPGIIIEKLFF.